Reported below is one T cell receptor (beta chain). The target antigen is unknown. The CDR3 consists of 15 residues. The V gene lost 0 bases and the J gene lost 5 bases, with 13 bases spanning the gap. The V gene's germline CDR1 is LGHNA and CDR2 YNFKEQ. This specimen belongs to a study of CD8 T cells in ankylosing spondylitis. Study results and caveats: From matched ankylosing spondylitis synovial fluid, disease-linked clones were reportedly recovered at significantly enriched levels. Ankylosing spondylitis blood appeared to carry a characteristic TCR beta motif of roughly eight highly homologous variants.

5'-RACE, quantitative and with molecular barcodes, yielded the TCR beta libraries. TCRdb reanalysed the 5' RACE reads using MiXCR and keeps one entry per CDR3 protein. This table has a few hundred thousand distinct CDR3 sequences, more than 20% appearing once. The sequence was obtained from a female donor with ankylosing spondylitis or in good health (not recorded which). The chain links TRBV4-2 to TRBJ2-5; D unclear. Sequencing was done on a sample of blood, either unsorted or a sorted T cell fraction (not recorded which). The CDR3 reads CASSQDVGVLETQYF. CDR3 DNA sequence: TGTGCCAGCAGCCAAGACGTAGGCGTTCTGGAGACCCAGTACTTC.